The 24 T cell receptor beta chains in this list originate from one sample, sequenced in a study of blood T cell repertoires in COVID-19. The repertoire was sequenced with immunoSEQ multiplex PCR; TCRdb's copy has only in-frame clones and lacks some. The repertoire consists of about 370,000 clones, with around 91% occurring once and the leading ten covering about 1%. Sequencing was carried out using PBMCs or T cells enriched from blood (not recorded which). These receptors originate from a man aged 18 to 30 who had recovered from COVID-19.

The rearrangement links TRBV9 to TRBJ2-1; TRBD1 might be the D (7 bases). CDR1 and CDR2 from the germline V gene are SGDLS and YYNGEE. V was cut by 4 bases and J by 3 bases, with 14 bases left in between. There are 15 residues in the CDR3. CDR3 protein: CASSPRGEIYNEQFF. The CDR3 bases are TGTGCCAGCAGCCCCAGGGGGGAAATCTACAATGAGCAGTTCTTC.

The CDR3 DNA follows: TGTGCCAGCAGTGAGGAGCGGGGGATCTCCTACAATGAGCAGTTCTTC. This gives the protein CASSEERGISYNEQFF. The rearrangement links TRBV6-1 to TRBJ2-1; 8 nucleotides line up with TRBD2. The germline gives CDR1 MNHNS, CDR2 SASEGT. This CDR3 has 16 amino acids. V dropped 3 bases and J dropped 0; count of bases not matched to a gene: 4.

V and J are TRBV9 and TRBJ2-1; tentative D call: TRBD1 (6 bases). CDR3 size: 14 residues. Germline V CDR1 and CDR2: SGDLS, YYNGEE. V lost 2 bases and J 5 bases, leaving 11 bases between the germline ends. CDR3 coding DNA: TGTGCCAGCAGCGTCGCAGGGGTTCACAATGAGCAGTTCTTC. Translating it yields CASSVAGVHNEQFF.

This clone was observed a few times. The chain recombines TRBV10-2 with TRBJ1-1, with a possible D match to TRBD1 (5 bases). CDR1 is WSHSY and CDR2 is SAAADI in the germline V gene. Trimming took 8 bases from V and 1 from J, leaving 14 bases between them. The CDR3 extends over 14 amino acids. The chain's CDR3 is CASCPGLQNTEAFF. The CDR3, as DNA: TGCGCCAGCTGCCCGGGACTTCAGAACACTGAAGCTTTCTTT.

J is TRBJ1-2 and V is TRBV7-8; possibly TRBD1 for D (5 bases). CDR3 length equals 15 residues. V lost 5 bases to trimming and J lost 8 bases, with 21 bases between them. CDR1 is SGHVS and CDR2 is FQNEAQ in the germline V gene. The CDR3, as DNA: TGTGCCAGCAGCACTCGGATCATAAGGGACTTAGGCTACACCTTC. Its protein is CASSTRIIRDLGYTF.

CDR3 sequence: CSARVTGLKYF. CDR3 sequence (DNA): TGCAGTGCTAGAGTAACGGGATTGAAGTATTTT. The chain combines TRBV20-1 with TRBJ2-3; TRBD2 might be the D (5 bases). The CDR3 is 11 residues long. Germline loops: CDR1 DFQATT, CDR2 SNEGSKA (reference sequence). The V gene lost 1 base and the J gene lost 13 bases, with 12 bases spanning the gap.

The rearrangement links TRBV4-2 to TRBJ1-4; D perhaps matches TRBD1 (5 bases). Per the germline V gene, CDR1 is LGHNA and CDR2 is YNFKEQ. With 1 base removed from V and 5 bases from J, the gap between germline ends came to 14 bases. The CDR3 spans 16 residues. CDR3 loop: CASSQVVTRGNEKLFF. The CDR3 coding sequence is TGTGCCAGCAGCCAAGTGGTGACACGGGGGAATGAAAAACTGTTTTTT.

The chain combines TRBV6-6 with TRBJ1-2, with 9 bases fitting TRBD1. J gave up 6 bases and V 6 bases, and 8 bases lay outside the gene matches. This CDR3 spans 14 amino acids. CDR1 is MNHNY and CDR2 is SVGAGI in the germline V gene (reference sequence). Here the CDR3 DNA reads TGTGCCAGCAGCCCATGGACAGGGGTCGATGGCTACACCTTC. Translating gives CASSPWTGVDGYTF.

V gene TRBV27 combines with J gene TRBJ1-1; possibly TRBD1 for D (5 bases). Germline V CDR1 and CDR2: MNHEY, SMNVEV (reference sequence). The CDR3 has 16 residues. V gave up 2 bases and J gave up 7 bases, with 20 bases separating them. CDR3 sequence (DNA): TGTGCCAGCAGTTTAGGGGCGCAGATTGCCACCCTTGAAGCTTTCTTT. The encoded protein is CASSLGAQIATLEAFF.

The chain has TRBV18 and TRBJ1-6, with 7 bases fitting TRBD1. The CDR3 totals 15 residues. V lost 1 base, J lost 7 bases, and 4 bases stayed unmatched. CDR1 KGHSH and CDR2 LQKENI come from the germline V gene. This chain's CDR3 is CASSPRARGNSPLHF. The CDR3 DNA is TGTGCCAGCTCACCACGTGCCAGGGGGAATTCACCCCTCCACTTT.

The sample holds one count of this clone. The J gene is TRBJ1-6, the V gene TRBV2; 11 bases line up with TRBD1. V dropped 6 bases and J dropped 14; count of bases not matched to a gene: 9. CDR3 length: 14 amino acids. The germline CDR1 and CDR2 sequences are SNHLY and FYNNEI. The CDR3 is CASRGGQGVSSLHF. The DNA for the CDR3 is TGTGCCAGCAGGGGGGGACAGGGGGTTTCGTCCCTCCACTTT.

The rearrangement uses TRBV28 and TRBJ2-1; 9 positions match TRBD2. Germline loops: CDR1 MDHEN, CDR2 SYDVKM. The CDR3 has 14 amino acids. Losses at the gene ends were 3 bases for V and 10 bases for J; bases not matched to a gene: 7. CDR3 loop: CASSLAGGLQEQFF. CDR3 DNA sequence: TGTGCCAGCAGTTTGGCGGGAGGGCTCCAAGAGCAGTTCTTC.

CDR3 in DNA: TGCAGCGTTTACAGGGAAACTAACTATGGCTACACCTTC. It encodes CSVYRETNYGYTF. The gene calls are TRBV29-1 and TRBJ1-2, with D possibly being TRBD1 (6 bases). Trimming pared 5 bases from V and 0 bases from J, leaving 10 bases between. This CDR3 spans 13 amino acids. CDR1 is SQVTM and CDR2 is ANQGSEA in the germline V gene.

CDR3: CSAYRVTEAFF. The CDR3 DNA reads as TGCAGTGCTTACAGGGTCACTGAAGCTTTCTTT. This chain uses TRBV20-1 with TRBJ1-1; D perhaps matches TRBD1 (6 bases). The CDR3 extends over 11 amino acids. Trimming removed 5 bases from V and 4 bases from J, with 8 bases in between. The germline gives CDR1 DFQATT, CDR2 SNEGSKA (reference sequence).

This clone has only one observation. CDR3 nucleotides: TGTGCCAGCAGCTCCTCGGGACTCCATGTCTCTGGGGCCAACGTCCTGACTTTC. Translated: CASSSSGLHVSGANVLTF. The V and J genes are TRBV7-2 and TRBJ2-6; D may be TRBD2 (6 bases). The CDR3 covers 18 residues. Germline CDR1 reads SGHTA; CDR2 reads FQGNSA. V was pared by 4 bases and J by 0 bases, with 16 bases between.

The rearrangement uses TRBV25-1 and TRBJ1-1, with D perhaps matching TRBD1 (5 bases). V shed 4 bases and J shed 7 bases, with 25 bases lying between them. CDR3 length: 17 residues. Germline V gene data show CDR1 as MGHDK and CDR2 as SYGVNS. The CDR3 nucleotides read TGTGCCAGCAGTGTCTATCCGGGAGTAGGGGCTGTTGGTGAAGCTTTCTTT. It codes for CASSVYPGVGAVGEAFF.

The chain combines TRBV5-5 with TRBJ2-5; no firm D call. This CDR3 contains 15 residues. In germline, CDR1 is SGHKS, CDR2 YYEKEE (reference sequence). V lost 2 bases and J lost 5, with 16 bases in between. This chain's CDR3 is CASSFSRSLGETQYF. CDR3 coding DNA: TGTGCCAGCAGCTTTTCTCGGAGCTTGGGTGAGACCCAGTACTTC.

The DNA for the CDR3 is TGTGCCAGCAGTACTAGGAGGGCCAGAAACACTGAAGCTTTCTTT. Residues: CASSTRRARNTEAFF. V and J are TRBV27 and TRBJ1-1; no clear D. Per germline, CDR1 MNHEY and CDR2 SMNVEV (reference sequence). Trimming shortened V by 5 bases and J by 2 bases, and 15 bases separated the two germline ends. The CDR3 consists of 15 residues.

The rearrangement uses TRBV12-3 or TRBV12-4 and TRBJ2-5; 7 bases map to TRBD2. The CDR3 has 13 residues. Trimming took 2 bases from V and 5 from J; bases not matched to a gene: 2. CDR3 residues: CASSLTGRETQYF. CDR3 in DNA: TGTGCCAGCAGTTTAACCGGGAGGGAGACCCAGTACTTC.

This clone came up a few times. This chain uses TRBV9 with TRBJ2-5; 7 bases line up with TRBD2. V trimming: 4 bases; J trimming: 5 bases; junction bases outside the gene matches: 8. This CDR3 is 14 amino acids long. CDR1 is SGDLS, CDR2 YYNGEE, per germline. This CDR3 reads CASSQTPSGETQYF. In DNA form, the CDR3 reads TGTGCCAGCAGCCAAACCCCTAGCGGTGAGACCCAGTACTTC.

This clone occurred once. CDR3 nucleotides: TGCGCCAGCAGTGAGGCTAACGACAGGGTCTACGAGCAGTACTTC. Its translation: CASSEANDRVYEQYF. The chain has TRBV10-1 and TRBJ2-7; TRBD1 agrees at 7 bases. The V segment lost 2 bases and the J segment 3 bases; nucleotides outside the gene matches: 7. The CDR3 runs 15 residues. From germline, CDR1 is WNHNN and CDR2 SYGVQD (reference sequence).

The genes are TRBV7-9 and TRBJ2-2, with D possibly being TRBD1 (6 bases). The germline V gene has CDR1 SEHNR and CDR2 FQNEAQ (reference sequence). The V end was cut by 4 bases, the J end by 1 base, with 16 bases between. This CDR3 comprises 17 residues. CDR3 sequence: CASSSRGGVGNTGELFF. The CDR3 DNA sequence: TGTGCCAGCAGCTCCAGGGGCGGTGTAGGGAACACCGGGGAGCTGTTTTTT.

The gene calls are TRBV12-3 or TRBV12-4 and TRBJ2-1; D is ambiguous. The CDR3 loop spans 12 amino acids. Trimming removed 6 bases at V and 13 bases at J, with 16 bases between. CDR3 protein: CASSQTISYQFF. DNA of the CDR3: TGTGCCAGCAGCCAAACGATTAGTTACCAGTTCTTC.

The CDR3 bases are TGTGCCAGCAGCTTAGGTCCCTCCGGGGAGCTGTTTTTT. Amino acid sequence: CASSLGPSGELFF. V and J are TRBV7-9 and TRBJ2-2; no clear D gene. V was shortened by 1 base and J by 6 bases, with 6 bases between the two germline ends. The CDR3 extends over 13 amino acids. Germline values: CDR1 SEHNR, CDR2 FQNEAQ (reference sequence).